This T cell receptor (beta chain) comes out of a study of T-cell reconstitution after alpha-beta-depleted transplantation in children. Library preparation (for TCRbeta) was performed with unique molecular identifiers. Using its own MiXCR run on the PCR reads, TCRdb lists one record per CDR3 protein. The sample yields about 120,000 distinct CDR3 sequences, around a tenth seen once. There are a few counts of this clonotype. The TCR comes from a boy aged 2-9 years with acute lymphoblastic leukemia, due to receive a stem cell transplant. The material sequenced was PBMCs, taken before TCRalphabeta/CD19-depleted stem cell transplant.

The CDR3 here is CASGRLAGPYEQYF. The CDR3 DNA is TGTGCCAGCGGAAGACTAGCGGGGCCCTACGAGCAGTACTTC. The J gene is TRBJ2-7, the V gene TRBV6-1, with 11 bases identical to TRBD2. Germline V gives CDR1 MNHNS, CDR2 SASEGT. Trimming at V came to 8 bases and at J to 2 bases, leaving 5 bases not matched to a gene. This CDR3 has 14 amino acids.